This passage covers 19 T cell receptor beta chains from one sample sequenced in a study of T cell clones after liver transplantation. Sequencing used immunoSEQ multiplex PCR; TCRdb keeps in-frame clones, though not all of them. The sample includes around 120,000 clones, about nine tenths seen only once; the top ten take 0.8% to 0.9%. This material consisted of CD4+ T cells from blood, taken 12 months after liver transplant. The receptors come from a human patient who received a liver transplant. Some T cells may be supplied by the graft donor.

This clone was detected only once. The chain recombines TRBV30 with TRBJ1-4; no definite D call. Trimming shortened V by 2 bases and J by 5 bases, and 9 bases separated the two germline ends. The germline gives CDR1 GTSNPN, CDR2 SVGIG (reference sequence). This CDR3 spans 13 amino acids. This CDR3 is CAWSSAGNEKLFF. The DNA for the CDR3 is TGTGCCTGGAGTAGTGCGGGGAATGAAAAACTGTTTTTT.

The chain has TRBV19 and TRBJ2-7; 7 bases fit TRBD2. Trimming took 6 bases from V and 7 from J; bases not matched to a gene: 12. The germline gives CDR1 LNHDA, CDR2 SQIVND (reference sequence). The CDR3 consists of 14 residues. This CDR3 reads CASSNGGRAGEQYF. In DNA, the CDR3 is TGTGCCAGTAGCAATGGTGGGAGGGCTGGGGAGCAGTACTTC.

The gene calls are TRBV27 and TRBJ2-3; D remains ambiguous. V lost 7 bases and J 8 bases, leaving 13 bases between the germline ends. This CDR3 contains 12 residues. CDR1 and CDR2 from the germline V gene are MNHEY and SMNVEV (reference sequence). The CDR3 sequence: CASKFLFGTQYF. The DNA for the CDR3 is TGTGCCAGCAAGTTCCTGTTTGGTACGCAGTATTTT.

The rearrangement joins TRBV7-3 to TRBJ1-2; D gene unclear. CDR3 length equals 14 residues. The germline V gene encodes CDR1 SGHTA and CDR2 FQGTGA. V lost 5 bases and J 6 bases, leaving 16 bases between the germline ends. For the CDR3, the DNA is TGTGCCAGCAGCCCAGGACCGGGCGAGGATGGCTACACCTTC. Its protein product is CASSPGPGEDGYTF.

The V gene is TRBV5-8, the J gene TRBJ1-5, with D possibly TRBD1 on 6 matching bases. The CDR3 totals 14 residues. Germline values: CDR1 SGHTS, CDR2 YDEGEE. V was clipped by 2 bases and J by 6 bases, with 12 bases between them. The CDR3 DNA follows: TGTGCCAGCAGCTTATGGGGGCGCGGTCAGCCCCAGCATTTT. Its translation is CASSLWGRGQPQHF.

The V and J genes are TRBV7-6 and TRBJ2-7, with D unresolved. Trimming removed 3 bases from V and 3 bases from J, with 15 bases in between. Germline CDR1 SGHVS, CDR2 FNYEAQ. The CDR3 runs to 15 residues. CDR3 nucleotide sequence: TGTGCCAGCAGCTTCCAGTCCGGGCCTAACTACGAGCAGTACTTC. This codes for CASSFQSGPNYEQYF.

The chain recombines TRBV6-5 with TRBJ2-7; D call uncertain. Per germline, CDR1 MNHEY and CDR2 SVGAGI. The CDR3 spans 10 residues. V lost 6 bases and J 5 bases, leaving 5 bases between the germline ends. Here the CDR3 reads CASRGNEQYF. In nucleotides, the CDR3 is TGTGCCAGCAGGGGAAACGAGCAGTACTTC.

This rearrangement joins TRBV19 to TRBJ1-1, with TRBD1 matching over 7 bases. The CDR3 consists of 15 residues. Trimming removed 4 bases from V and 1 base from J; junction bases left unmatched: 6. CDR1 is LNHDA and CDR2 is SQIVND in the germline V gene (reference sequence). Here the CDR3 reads CASSKDRAGNTEAFF. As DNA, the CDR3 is TGTGCCAGTAGTAAAGACAGGGCGGGGAACACTGAAGCTTTCTTT.

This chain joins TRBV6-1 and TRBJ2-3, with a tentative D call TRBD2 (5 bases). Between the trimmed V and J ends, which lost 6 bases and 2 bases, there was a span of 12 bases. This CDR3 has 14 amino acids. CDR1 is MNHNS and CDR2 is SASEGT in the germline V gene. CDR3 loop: CASSASLATDTQYF. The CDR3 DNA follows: TGTGCCAGCAGCGCTAGCTTAGCCACAGATACGCAGTATTTT.

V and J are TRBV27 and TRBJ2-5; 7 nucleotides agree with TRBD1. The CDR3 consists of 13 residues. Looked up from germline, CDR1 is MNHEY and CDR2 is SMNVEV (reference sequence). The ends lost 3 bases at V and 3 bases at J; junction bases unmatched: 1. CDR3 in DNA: TGTGCCAGCAGTTTGACAGGGAAAGAGACCCAGTACTTC. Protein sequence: CASSLTGKETQYF.

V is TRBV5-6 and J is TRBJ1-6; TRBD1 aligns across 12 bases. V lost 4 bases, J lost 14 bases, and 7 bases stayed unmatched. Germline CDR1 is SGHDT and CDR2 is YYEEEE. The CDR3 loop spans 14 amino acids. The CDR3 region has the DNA TGTGCCAGCAGCACAGGGACAGGGGGCTCGGCCCTCCACTTT. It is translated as CASSTGTGGSALHF.

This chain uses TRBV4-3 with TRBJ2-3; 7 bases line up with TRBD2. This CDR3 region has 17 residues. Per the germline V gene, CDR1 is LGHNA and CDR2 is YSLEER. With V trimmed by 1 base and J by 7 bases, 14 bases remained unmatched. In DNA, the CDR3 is TGCGCCAGCAGCCAAGGCCCGCGGGAGCGGAGCGGGAATACGCAGTATTTT. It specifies CASSQGPRERSGNTQYF.

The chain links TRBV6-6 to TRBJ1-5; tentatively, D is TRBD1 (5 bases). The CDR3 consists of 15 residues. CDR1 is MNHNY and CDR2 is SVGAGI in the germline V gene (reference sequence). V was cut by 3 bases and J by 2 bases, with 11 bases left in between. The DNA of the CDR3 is TGTGCCAGCAGTTATTTGGTGGGGGGCAATCAGCCCCAGCATTTT. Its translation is CASSYLVGGNQPQHF.

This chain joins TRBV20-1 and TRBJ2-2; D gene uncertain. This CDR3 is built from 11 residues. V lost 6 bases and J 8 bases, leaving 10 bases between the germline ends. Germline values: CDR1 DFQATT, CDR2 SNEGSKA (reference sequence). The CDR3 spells CSASRLGELFF. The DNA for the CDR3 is TGCAGTGCGAGTAGGTTGGGGGAGCTGTTTTTT.

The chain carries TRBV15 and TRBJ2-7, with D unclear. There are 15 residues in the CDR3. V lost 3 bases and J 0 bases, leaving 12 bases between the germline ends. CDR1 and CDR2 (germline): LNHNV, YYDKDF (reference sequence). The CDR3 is CATSREPPGSYEQYF. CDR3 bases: TGTGCCACCAGCAGGGAACCCCCAGGCTCCTACGAGCAGTACTTC.

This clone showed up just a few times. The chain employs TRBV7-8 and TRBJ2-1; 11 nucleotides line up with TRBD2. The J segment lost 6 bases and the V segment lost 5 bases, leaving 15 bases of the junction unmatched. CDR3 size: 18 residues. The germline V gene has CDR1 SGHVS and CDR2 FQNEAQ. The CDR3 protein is CASSLREVAGGFINEQFF. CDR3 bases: TGTGCCAGCAGCCTTAGGGAGGTAGCGGGAGGGTTCATCAATGAGCAGTTCTTC.

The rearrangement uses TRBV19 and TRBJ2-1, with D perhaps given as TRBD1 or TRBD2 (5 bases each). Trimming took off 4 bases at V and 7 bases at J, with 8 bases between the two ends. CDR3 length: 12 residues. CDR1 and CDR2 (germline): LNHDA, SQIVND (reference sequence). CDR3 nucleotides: TGTGCCAGTAGTACTTGGGGGAATGAGCAGTTCTTC. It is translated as CASSTWGNEQFF. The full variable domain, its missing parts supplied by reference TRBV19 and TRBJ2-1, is DGGITQSPKYLFRKEGQNVTLSCEQNLNHDAMYWYRQDPGQGLRLIYYSQIVNDFQKGDIAEGYSVSREKKESFPLTVTSAQKNPTAFYLCASSTWGNEQFFGPGTRLTVL.

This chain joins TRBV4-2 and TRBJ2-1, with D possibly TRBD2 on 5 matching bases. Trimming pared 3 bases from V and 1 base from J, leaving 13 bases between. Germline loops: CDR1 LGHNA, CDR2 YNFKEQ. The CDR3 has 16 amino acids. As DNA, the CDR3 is TGTGCCAGCAGCCACCTCGAGAGGGCGTCCTACAATGAGCAGTTCTTC. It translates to CASSHLERASYNEQFF.

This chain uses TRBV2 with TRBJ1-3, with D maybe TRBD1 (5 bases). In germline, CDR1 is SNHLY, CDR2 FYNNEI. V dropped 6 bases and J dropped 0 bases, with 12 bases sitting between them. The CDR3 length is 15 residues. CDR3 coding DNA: TGTGCCAGCAGACAGGACATGAACTCTGGAAACACCATATATTTT. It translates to CASRQDMNSGNTIYF.